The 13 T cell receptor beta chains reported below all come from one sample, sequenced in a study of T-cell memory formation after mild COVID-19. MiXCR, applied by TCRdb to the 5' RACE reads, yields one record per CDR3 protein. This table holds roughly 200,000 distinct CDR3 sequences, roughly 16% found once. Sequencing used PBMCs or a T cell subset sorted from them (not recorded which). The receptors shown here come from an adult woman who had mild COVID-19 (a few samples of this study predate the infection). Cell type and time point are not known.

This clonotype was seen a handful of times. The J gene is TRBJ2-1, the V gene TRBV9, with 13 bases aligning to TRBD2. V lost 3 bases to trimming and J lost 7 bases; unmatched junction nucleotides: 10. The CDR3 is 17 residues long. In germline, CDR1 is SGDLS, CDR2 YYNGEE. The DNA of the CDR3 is TGTGCCAGCAGCGAACTAGCGGGGGGGATTGTGGGGAATGAGCAGTTCTTC. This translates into CASSELAGGIVGNEQFF. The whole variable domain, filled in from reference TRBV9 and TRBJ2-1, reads DSGVTQTPKHLITATGQRVTLRCSPRSGDLSVYWYQQSLDQGLQFLIQYYNGEERAKGNILERFSAQQFPDLHSELNLSSLELGDSALYFCASSELAGGIVGNEQFFGPGTRLTVL.

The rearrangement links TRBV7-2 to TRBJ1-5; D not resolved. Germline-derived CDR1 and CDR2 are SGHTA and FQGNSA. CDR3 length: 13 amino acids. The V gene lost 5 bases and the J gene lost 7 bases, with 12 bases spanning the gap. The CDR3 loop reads CASSQRLEQPQHF. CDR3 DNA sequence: TGTGCCAGCAGCCAACGGCTGGAGCAGCCCCAGCATTTT.

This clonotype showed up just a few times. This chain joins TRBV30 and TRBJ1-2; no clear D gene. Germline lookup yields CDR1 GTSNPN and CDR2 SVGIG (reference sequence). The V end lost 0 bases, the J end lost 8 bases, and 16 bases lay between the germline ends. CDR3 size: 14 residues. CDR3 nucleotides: TGTGCCTGGAGTGTGGGGTTATGGTCTCGGGGCTACACCTTC. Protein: CAWSVGLWSRGYTF.

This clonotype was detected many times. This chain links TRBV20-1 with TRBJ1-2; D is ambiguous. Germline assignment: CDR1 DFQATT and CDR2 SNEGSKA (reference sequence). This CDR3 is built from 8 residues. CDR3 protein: CSSAGYTF. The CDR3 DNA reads TGCAGCTCAGCCGGCTACACCTTC.

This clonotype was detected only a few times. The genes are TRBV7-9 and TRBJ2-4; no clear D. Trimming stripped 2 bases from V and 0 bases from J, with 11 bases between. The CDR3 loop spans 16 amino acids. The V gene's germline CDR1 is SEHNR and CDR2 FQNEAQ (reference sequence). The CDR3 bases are TGTGCCAGCAGCTTACGGGCAGCTCGAGCCAAAAACATTCAGTACTTC. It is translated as CASSLRAARAKNIQYF.

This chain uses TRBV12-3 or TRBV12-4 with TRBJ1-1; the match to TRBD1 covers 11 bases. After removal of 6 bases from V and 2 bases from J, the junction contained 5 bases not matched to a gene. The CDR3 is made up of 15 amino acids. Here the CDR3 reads CASRGTGGPNTEAFF. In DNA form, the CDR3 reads TGTGCCAGCAGAGGGACAGGGGGTCCAAACACTGAAGCTTTCTTT.

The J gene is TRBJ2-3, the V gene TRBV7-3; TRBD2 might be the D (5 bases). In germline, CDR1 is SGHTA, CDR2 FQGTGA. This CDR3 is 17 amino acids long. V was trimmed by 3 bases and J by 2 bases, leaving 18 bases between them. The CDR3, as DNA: TGTGCCAGCAGCTTGGCCTTACTGAGCGGAAACACAGATACGCAGTATTTT. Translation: CASSLALLSGNTDTQYF.

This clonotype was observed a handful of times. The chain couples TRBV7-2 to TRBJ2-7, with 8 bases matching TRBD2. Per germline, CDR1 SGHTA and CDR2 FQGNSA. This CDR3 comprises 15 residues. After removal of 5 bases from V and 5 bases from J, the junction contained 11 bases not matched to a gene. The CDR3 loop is CASSPTGTRGNEQYF. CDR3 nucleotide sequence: TGTGCCAGCAGCCCAACGGGGACTAGAGGGAACGAGCAGTACTTC.

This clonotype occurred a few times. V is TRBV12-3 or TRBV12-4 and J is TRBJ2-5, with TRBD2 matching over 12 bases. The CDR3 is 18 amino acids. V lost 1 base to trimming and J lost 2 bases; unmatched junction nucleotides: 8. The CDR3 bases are TGTGCCAGCAGTTTAGAGGCGACTAGCGGGAGATATCAAGAGACCCAGTACTTC. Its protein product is CASSLEATSGRYQETQYF.

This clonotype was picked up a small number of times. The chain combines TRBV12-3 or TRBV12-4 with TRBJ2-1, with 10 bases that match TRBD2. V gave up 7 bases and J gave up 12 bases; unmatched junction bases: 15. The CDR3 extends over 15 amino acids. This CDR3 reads CASTRGVTSGESQFF. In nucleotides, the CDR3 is TGTGCCAGCACCCGGGGGGTTACTAGCGGGGAATCGCAGTTCTTC.

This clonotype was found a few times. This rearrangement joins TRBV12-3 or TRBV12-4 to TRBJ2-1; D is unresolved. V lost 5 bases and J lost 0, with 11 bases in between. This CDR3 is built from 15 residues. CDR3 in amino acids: CASSTRMSSYNEQFF. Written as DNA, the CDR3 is TGTGCCAGCAGTACCCGGATGAGCTCCTACAATGAGCAGTTCTTC.

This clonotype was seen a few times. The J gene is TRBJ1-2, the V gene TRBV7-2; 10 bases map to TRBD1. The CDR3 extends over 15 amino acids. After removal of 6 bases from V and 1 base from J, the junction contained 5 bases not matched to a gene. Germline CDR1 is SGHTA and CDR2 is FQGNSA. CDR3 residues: CASSARDRGNYGYTF. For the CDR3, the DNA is TGTGCCAGCAGTGCCCGGGACAGGGGTAACTATGGCTACACCTTC.

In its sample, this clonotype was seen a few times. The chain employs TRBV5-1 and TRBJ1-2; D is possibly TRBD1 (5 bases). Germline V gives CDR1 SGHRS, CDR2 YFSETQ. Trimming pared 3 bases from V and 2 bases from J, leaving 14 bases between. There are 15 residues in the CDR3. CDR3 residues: CASSSSSPGNYGYTF. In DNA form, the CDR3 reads TGCGCCAGCAGCTCCTCATCCCCAGGGAACTATGGCTACACCTTC. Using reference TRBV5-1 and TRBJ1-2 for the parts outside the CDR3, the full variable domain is KAGVTQTPRYLIKTRGQQVTLSCSPISGHRSVSWYQQTPGQGLQFLFEYFSETQRNKGNFPGRFSGRQFSNSRSEMNVSTLELGDSALYLCASSSSSPGNYGYTFGSGTRLTVV.